These 12 T cell receptor beta chains share one sample of origin, sequenced in a study of CD8+ T cells in alopecia areata. The sequencing template was cDNA reverse transcribed from extracted RNA. The protocol was immunoSEQ multiplex PCR, while the TCRdb copy is restricted to in-frame clones and leaves out a portion. The sample holds 100,000 to 120,000 clones, around 54% seen once. Indicated treatment: oral pan-JAK inhibitor, 5-10 mg twice daily. Sequences were derived from CD4+ T cells sorted from blood, sampled at week 24, from a patient treated with tofacitinib. The receptors shown here come from a human donor with alopecia areata.

The chain links TRBV6-6 to TRBJ1-5; D not resolved. Trimming took 7 bases from V and 6 from J, leaving 13 bases between them. The CDR3 covers 13 residues. CDR1 MNHNY and CDR2 SVGAGI come from the germline V gene (reference sequence). CDR3 protein: CASTEGSLQPQHF. In DNA form, the CDR3 reads TGTGCCAGCACGGAAGGATCACTTCAGCCCCAGCATTTT.

The rearrangement uses TRBV18 and TRBJ2-7; D is tentatively TRBD1 or TRBD2 (5 bases each). Per germline, CDR1 KGHSH and CDR2 LQKENI. The CDR3 extends over 14 amino acids. V was pared by 5 bases and J by 0 bases, with 11 bases between. As DNA, the CDR3 is TGTGCCAGCTCAACCGGGACGGCCTCCTACGAGCAGTACTTC. This codes for CASSTGTASYEQYF.

CDR3: CATSPEGGFEETQYF. The CDR3 DNA follows: TGTGCCACCAGCCCCGAGGGGGGTTTCGAAGAGACCCAGTACTTC. This sequence joins TRBV15 and TRBJ2-5; D possibly uses TRBD1 or TRBD2 (6 bases each). The CDR3 contains 15 residues. The germline CDR1 and CDR2 sequences are LNHNV and YYDKDF (reference sequence). Trimming removed 5 bases from V and 3 bases from J, with 16 bases in between.

The chain carries TRBV10-2 and TRBJ1-1; possible D gene TRBD1, 5 bases. The germline V gene has CDR1 WSHSY and CDR2 SAAADI. The CDR3 runs 13 residues. V gave up 6 bases and J gave up 4 bases, with 12 bases separating them. The DNA of the CDR3 is TGCGCCAGCAGGGCCTCGGGGGGCACTGAAGCTTTCTTT. Translated, it gives CASRASGGTEAFF.

This chain links TRBV10-3 with TRBJ1-2; the D gene is possibly TRBD1 (5 bases). The CDR3 consists of 13 residues. In germline, CDR1 is ENHRY, CDR2 SYGVKD. Trimming removed 10 bases from V and 4 bases from J, with 16 bases in between. This chain's CDR3 is CATSDKQGYGYTF. CDR3 in DNA: TGTGCCACCTCGGACAAGCAGGGCTATGGCTACACCTTC.

A word on this clone: This sample also contains other DNA sequences that code for the same CDR3. The rearrangement joins TRBV5-1 to TRBJ2-1; D might be TRBD1 (5 bases). Germline V gives CDR1 SGHRS, CDR2 YFSETQ. This CDR3 has 13 residues. V was clipped by 1 base and J by 3 bases, with 5 bases between them. CDR3 bases: TGCGCCAGCAGCTTGACAGGCTACAATGAGCAGTTCTTC. Protein product: CASSLTGYNEQFF.

This clone turned up a few times. V and J are TRBV7-8 and TRBJ2-5, with D possibly TRBD1 on 6 matching bases. V was trimmed by 5 bases and J by 5 bases, leaving 15 bases between them. This CDR3 spans 14 amino acids. Germline V lookup: CDR1 SGHVS, CDR2 FQNEAQ. The CDR3 DNA is TGTGCCAGCAGCCCCCGACAGGTTGCGGAGACCCAGTACTTC. Amino acid sequence: CASSPRQVAETQYF.

The J gene is TRBJ1-2, the V gene TRBV20-1; 8 nucleotides line up with TRBD1. Trimming cost V 6 bases and J 8 bases; bases outside gene matches: 5. This CDR3 contains 11 residues. The germline V gene encodes CDR1 DFQATT and CDR2 SNEGSKA (reference sequence). The CDR3 region is CSADRGEGYTF. CDR3 DNA sequence: TGCAGTGCCGACAGGGGTGAGGGCTACACCTTC.

This clone was seen only a few times. The chain couples TRBV18 to TRBJ2-7, with D maybe TRBD1 (5 bases). The CDR3 is 16 residues long. The V end lost 3 bases, the J end lost 0 bases, and 15 bases lay between the germline ends. The germline V gene encodes CDR1 KGHSH and CDR2 LQKENI. Here the CDR3 DNA reads TGTGCCAGCTCACCTGCAGGGATTGGAAGCTCCTACGAGCAGTACTTC. Translation: CASSPAGIGSSYEQYF.

V is TRBV6-5 and J is TRBJ2-5; the D gene could be TRBD1 or TRBD2 (6 bases each). Germline loops: CDR1 MNHEY, CDR2 SVGAGI. Trimming took 2 bases from V and 5 from J, leaving 18 bases between them. CDR3 length: 16 amino acids. DNA for the CDR3: TGTGCCAGCAGTTACGCGCTAGCGTGGGGGCTTGAGACCCAGTACTTC. This translates into CASSYALAWGLETQYF.

The chain joins TRBV29-1 to TRBJ1-3; 7 bases are shared with TRBD1. The CDR3 extends over 14 amino acids. CDR1 is SQVTM, CDR2 ANQGSEA, per germline. V shed 8 bases and J 2 bases; nucleotides not matched to a gene: 9. This CDR3 is CSPIPGGAGNTIYF. The CDR3 DNA sequence: TGCAGCCCGATCCCAGGGGGAGCTGGAAACACCATATATTTT.

The chain is built from TRBV5-1 and TRBJ2-5; 8 nucleotides align to TRBD2. Germline lookup yields CDR1 SGHRS and CDR2 YFSETQ. The CDR3 is 15 residues long. V shed 4 bases and J 7 bases; nucleotides not matched to a gene: 12. The CDR3 DNA is TGCGCCAGCAGCCCAAATGCGGGGGGCGACGGGACCCAGTACTTC. Translated, it gives CASSPNAGGDGTQYF.